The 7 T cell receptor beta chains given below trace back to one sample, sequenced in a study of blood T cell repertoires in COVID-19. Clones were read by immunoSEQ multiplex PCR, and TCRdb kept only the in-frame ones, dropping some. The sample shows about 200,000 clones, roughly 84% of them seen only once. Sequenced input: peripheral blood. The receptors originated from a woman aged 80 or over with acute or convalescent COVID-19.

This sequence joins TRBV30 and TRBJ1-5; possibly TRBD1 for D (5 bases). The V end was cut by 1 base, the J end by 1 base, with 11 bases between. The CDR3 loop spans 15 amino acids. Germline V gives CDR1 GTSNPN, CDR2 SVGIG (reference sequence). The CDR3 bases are TGTGCCTGGAGTGACGGCCAGGGAAGCAATCAGCCCCAGCATTTT. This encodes CAWSDGQGSNQPQHF. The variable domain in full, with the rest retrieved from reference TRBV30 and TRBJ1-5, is SQTIHQWPATLVQPVGSPLSLECTVEGTSNPNLYWYRQAAGRGLQLLFYSVGIGQISSEVPQNLSASRPQDRQFILSSKKLLLSDSGFYLCAWSDGQGSNQPQHFGDGTRLSIL.

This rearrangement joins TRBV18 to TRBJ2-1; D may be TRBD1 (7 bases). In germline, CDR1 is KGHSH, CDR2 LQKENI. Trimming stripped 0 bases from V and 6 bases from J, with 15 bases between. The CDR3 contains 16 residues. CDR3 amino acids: CASSPPQGGILNEQFF. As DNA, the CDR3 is TGTGCCAGCTCACCACCGCAGGGGGGCATCCTCAATGAGCAGTTCTTC.

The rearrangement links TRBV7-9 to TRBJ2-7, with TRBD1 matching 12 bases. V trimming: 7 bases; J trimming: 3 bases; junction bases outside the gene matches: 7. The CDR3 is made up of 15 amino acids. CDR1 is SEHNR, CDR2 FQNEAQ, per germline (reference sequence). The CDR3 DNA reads TGTGCCAGCACGCCGGGACAGGGGGCTAACTACGAGCAGTACTTC. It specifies CASTPGQGANYEQYF.

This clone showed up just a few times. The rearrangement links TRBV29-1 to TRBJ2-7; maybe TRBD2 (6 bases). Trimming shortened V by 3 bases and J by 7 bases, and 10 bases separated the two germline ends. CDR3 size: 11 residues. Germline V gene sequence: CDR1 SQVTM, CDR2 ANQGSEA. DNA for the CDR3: TGCAGCGTTGAGAATGGGGGGGAGCAGTACTTC. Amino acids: CSVENGGEQYF.

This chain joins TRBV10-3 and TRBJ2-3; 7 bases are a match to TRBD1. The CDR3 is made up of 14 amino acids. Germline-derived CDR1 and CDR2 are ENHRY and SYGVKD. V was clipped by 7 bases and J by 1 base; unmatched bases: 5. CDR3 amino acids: CAINGGQGTDTQYF. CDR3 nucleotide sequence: TGTGCCATCAACGGCGGACAGGGCACAGATACGCAGTATTTT.

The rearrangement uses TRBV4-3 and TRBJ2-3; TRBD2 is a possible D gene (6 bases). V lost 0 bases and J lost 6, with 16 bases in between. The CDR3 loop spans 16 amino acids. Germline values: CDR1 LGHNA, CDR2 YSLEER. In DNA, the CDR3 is TGCGCCAGCAGCCAAGATATGAGGCAGGGAGGTGATACGCAGTATTTT. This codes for CASSQDMRQGGDTQYF.

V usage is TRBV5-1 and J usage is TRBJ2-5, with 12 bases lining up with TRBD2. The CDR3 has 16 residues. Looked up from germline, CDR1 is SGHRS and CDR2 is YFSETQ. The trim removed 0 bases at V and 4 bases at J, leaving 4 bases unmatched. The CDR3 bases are TGCGCCAGCAGCTTGGCGCTAGCGGGAGGGGGAGAGACCCAGTACTTC. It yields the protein CASSLALAGGGETQYF.